The T cell receptor (beta chain) under discussion was sequenced for a study of blood T cell repertoires in COVID-19 (dated by TCRdb to 2020 to 2022). Regarding the research as a whole: Samples from collaborators originated in the United States, Italy and Spain and spanned both the acute and convalescent phases of COVID-19. The prospective study material was composed of cDNA or gDNA derived from T cells, B-cell-depleted T cells, or PBMCs. The dataset comprised deeply sampled blood TCRbeta repertoires from subjects exposed to, actively infected with, or recovered from COVID-19. The repertoires were made available in a free public database intended to serve as a resource for research on the immune response to SARS-CoV-2. The samples were drawn from the first 160 participants of the ongoing ImmuneRACE study and from 950 to 1,500 subjects provided by 6 global collaborators. Nearly every sample came with metadata listing a de-identified subject ID, COVID-19 status, age in years and sex. Where available, HLA class I and class II types were obtained from metadata supplied by the sample provider rather than from assay-based typing. The paper as a whole reports these results and caveats: Clinical and demographic metadata were provided uncurated, with the amount varying by source and participant.

Whole blood was collected in K2EDTA tubes by collaborating institutions according to the institutions' own protocols. For TCRbeta analysis, collaborators shipped samples in one of three forms: frozen whole blood, isolated PBMCs, or DNA extracted from either of those sample types. CDR1 and CDR2 are drawn from the germline V gene: SGHVS, FQNEAQ. The CDR3 runs 15 residues from the cysteine to the phenylalanine. Solely the CDR3 DNA is kept, with 45 bases framed from the first base. The V end gives up 4 bases and the J end 2 bases, leaving 5 bases in the junction not matched to a gene. With regard to this clone: Its antigen remains unidentified. Base qualities were left out, and no much larger clone turns up one base away.

TCRbeta CDR3 regions were amplified from genomic DNA by means of the immunoSEQ Assay, a bias-controlled multiplex PCR. The authors' pipeline ran thus. Nucleated cell counts per sample were estimated from amplification of reference gene primers within the assay. To quantify the absolute abundance of each unique TCRbeta CDR3 rearrangement, sequence reads were collapsed and filtered. For each sample, productive Simpson clonality was calculated by taking the square root of Simpson's diversity index across productive rearrangements. Entries here come from immuneACCESS through TCRdb and include only in-frame sequences with V and J called. Some clones fail to appear in such tables; in the studies checked, an unresolved V gene covers under half of the shortfall, and the cause of the remainder is unknown. The DNA gave D and trimming, while V, J and clone size come from that table. The sample table shows about 36,000 clones, and approximately 90% are seen once. The ten largest clones capture approximately 20% of the sample.

The chain uses TRBV7-8 and TRBJ2-5; the junction holds 9 bases that match TRBD2. The TCR was taken from a man aged 65 to 79 with acute or convalescent COVID-19. Sample: peripheral blood. The nucleotides read TGTGCCAGCAGCTGGGCTAGCGGGATTCAAGAGACCCAGTACTTC. Its protein reads: CASSWASGIQETQYF.